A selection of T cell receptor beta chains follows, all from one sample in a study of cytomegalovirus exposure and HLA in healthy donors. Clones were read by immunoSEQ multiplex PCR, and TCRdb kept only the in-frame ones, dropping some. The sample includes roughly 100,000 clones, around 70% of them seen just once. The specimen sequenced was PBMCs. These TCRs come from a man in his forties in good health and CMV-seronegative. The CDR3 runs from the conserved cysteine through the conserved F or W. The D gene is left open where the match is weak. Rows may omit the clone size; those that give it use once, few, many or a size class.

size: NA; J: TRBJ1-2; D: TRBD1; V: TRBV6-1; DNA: TGTGCCAGCAGTGACCCCCCGGGACAGAACTCTAACTATGGCTACACCTTC; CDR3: CASSDPPGQNSNYGYTF
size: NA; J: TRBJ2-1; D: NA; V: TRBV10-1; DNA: TGCGCCAGCAGTGATGAGGCACGGCAGTTCTTC; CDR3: CASSDEARQFF
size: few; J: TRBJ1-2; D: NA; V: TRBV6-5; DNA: TGTGCCAGCCGAATGGGGGGAGGGTATGGCTACACCTTC; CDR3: CASRMGGGYGYTF
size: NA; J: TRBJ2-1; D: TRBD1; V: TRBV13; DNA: TGTGCCAGCAGCTTCCCACCGGACAGGGGCTATGAGCAGTTCTTC; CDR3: CASSFPPDRGYEQFF
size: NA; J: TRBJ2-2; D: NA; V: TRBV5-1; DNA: TGCGCCAGCAGCTTGCATTCGAACACCGGGGAGCTGTTTTTT; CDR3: CASSLHSNTGELFF
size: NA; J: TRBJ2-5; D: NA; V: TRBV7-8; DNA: TGTGCCAGCAGCCCCCCCCTGAGCCAAGAGACCCAGTACTTC; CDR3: CASSPPLSQETQYF
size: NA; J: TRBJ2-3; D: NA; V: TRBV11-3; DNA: TGTGCCAGCAGCAGAGATACTGGGACTCGAGATACGCAGTATTTT; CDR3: CASSRDTGTRDTQYF
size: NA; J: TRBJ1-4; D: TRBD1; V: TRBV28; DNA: TGTGCCAGCAGTTTTAGGGACAGGGTAAATGAAAAACTGTTTTTT; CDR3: CASSFRDRVNEKLFF
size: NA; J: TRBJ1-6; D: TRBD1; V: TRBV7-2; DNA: TGTGCCAGCAGCATCGGACAGGCTGGTAATTCACCCCTCCACTTT; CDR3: CASSIGQAGNSPLHF
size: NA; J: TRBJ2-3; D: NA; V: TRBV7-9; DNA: TGTGCCAGCAGCCCCTCGACAGATACGCAGTATTTT; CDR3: CASSPSTDTQYF
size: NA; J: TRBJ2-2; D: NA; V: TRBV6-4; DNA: TGTGCCAGCAGTTCACAGAGAAACGGGGAGCTGTTTTTT; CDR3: CASSSQRNGELFF